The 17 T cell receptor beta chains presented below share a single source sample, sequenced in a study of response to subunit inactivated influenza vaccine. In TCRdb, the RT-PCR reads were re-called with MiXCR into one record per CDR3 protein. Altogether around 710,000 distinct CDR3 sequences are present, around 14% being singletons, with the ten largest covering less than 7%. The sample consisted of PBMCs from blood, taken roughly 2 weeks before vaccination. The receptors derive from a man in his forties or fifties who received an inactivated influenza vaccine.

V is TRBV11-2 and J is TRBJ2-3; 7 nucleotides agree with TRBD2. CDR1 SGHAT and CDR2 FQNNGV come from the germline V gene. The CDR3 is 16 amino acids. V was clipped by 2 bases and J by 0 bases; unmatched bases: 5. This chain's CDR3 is CASSLLPGGSTDTQYF. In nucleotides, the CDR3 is TGTGCCAGCAGCTTACTGCCGGGGGGAAGCACAGATACGCAGTATTTT.

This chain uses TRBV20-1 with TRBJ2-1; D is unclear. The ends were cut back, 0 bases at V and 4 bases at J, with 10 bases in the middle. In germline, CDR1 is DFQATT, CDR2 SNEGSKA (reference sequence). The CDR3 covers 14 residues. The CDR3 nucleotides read TGCAGTGCTAGAGAAGGTGGGGTTTACAATGAGCAGTTCTTC. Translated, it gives CSAREGGVYNEQFF.

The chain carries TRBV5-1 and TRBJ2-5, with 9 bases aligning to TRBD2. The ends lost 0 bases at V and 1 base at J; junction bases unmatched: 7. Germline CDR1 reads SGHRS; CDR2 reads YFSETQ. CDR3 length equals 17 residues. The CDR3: CASSLALSGGRQETQYF. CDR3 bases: TGCGCCAGCAGCTTGGCTCTTAGCGGGGGCCGCCAAGAGACCCAGTACTTC.

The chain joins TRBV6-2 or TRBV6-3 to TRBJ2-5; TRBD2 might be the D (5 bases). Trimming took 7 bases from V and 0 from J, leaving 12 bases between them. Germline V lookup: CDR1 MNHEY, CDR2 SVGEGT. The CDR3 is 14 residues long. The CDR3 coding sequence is TGTGCCAGCAACGACCGCGGGTACCAAGAGACCCAGTACTTC. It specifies CASNDRGYQETQYF.

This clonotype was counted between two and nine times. Here the CDR3 DNA reads TGTGCCAGCAGTTTACTTTGGGAAGCGATAGAGACCCAGTACTTC. Amino acids: CASSLLWEAIETQYF. This chain uses TRBV12-3 or TRBV12-4 with TRBJ2-5; no definite D call. Trimming left V 2 bases short and J 4 bases short, with 14 bases between. This CDR3 comprises 15 residues.

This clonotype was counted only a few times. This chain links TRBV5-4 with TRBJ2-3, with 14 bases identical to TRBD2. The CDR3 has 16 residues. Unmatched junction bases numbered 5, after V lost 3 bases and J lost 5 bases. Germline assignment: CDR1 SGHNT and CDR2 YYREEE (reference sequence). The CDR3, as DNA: TGTGCCAGCAGCTCGCCGGGACTAGCGGGAGTAGATACGCAGTATTTT. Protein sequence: CASSSPGLAGVDTQYF.

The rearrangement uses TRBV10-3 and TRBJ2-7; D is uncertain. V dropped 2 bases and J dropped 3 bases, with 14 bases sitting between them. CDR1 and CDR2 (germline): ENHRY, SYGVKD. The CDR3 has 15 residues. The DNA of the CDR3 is TGTGCCATCAGTGAGGGTTCCTATCAAAACTACGAGCAGTACTTC. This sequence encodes CAISEGSYQNYEQYF.

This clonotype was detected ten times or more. The CDR3: CAITGGQSNTEAFF. CDR3 nucleotide sequence: TGTGCCATCACCGGAGGACAGTCGAACACTGAAGCTTTCTTT. V usage is TRBV10-3 and J usage is TRBJ1-1, with D tentatively TRBD1 (6 bases). The germline gives CDR1 ENHRY, CDR2 SYGVKD. With 7 bases removed from V and 1 base from J, the gap between germline ends came to 13 bases. The CDR3 covers 14 residues.

The chain's CDR3 is CASSAGQGGQTQYF. CDR3 sequence (DNA): TGCGCCAGCAGCGCGGGACAGGGTGGGCAGACCCAGTACTTC. The rearrangement joins TRBV5-1 to TRBJ2-5; the match to TRBD1 covers 9 bases. Trimming removed 4 bases from V and 6 bases from J; junction bases left unmatched: 7. This CDR3 is 14 amino acids long. CDR1 is SGHRS, CDR2 YFSETQ, per germline.

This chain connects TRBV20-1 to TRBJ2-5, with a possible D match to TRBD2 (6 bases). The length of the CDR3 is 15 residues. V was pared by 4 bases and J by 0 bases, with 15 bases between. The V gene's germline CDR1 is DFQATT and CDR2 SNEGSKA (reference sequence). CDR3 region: CSATQEGTYQETQYF. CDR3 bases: TGCAGTGCTACCCAGGAGGGGACGTACCAAGAGACCCAGTACTTC.

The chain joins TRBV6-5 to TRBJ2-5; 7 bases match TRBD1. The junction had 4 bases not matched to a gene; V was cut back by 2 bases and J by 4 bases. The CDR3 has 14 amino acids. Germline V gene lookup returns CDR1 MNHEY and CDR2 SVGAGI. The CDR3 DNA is TGTGCCAGCAGTTACAGGGGGCGGAGAGAGACCCAGTACTTC. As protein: CASSYRGRRETQYF.

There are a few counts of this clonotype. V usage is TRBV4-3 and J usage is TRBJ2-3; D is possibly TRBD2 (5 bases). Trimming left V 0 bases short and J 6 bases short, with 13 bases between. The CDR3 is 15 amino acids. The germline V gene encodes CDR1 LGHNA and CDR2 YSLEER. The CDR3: CASSQDSPGSDTQYF. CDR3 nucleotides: TGCGCCAGCAGCCAAGATTCCCCGGGGTCGGATACGCAGTATTTT.

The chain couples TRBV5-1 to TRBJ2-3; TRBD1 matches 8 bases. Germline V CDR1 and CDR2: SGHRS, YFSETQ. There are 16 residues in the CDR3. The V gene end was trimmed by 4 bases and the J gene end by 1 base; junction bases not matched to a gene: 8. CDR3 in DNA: TGCGCCAGCAGCCGGGCCTCAGGGGGCGGCACAGATACGCAGTATTTT. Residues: CASSRASGGGTDTQYF.

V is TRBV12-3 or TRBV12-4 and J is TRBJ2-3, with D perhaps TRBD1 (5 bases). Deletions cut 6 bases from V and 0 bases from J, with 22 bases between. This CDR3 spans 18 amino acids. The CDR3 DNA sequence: TGTGCCAGCAGGGTGGGGCGCTCAACCACTCTTAGCACAGATACGCAGTATTTT. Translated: CASRVGRSTTLSTDTQYF.

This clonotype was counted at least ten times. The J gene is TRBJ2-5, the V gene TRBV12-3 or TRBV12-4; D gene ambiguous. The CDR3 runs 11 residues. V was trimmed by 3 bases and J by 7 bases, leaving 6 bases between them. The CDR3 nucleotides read TGTGCCAGCAGTTTTTTAGGGACCCAGTACTTC. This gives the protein CASSFLGTQYF.

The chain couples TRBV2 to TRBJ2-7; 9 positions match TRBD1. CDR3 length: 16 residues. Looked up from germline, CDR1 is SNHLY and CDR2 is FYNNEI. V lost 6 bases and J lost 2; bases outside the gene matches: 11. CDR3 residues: CASRERPGQGPYEQYF. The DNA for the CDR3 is TGTGCCAGCAGAGAAAGGCCGGGACAGGGTCCCTACGAGCAGTACTTC.

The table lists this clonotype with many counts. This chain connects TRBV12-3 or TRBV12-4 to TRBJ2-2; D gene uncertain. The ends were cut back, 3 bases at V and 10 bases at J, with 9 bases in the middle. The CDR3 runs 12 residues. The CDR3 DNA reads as TGTGCCAGCAGTTTTAGATCTGTGGAGCTGTTTTTT. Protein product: CASSFRSVELFF.